The 19 T cell receptor beta chains below come from one sample, sequenced in a study of T cell responses to AZD1222 COVID-19 vaccine. The method was immunoSEQ multiplex PCR; TCRdb's version includes in-frame clones alone and lacks a portion of them. The sample lists around 100,000 clones, approximately 90% occurring once. The sequencing used peripheral blood, collected on day 0 of AZD1222 vaccination. The receptors here all came from an adult in good health.

This clone was seen once. J is TRBJ1-1 and V is TRBV4-2; D possibly corresponds to TRBD1 (5 bases). The CDR3 totals 15 residues. The germline V gene has CDR1 LGHNA and CDR2 YNFKEQ. V was trimmed by 0 bases and J by 4 bases, leaving 12 bases between them. The CDR3 region is CASSQDIGEGTEAFF. CDR3 DNA: TGTGCCAGCAGCCAAGATATAGGGGAAGGCACTGAAGCTTTCTTT.

The chain carries TRBV19 and TRBJ1-3; D possibly corresponds to TRBD1 (5 bases). In germline, CDR1 is LNHDA, CDR2 SQIVND (reference sequence). V gave up 5 bases and J gave up 4 bases, with 9 bases separating them. The CDR3 consists of 13 residues. CDR3 region: CASSPKGGNTIYF. In nucleotides, the CDR3 is TGTGCCAGTAGTCCTAAGGGGGGAAACACCATATATTTT.

This clone was observed once. The gene calls are TRBV25-1 and TRBJ1-6, with unresolved D. In germline, CDR1 is MGHDK, CDR2 SYGVNS. The CDR3 has 12 amino acids. The ends were cut back, 4 bases at V and 6 bases at J, with 4 bases in the middle. The CDR3 reads CASSVINSPLHF. The CDR3 region has the DNA TGTGCCAGCAGTGTCATTAATTCACCCCTCCACTTT.

This chain links TRBV12-3 or TRBV12-4 with TRBJ2-3; no firm D call. V was shortened by 2 bases and J by 7 bases, with 7 bases between the two germline ends. This CDR3 spans 12 amino acids. CDR3 protein: CASSLTENTQYF. CDR3 DNA sequence: TGTGCCAGCAGTTTAACGGAAAATACGCAGTATTTT.

This chain uses TRBV6-2 or TRBV6-3 with TRBJ1-2; TRBD1 might be the D (5 bases). V was pared by 5 bases and J by 5 bases, with 15 bases between. CDR3 length: 14 residues. Germline CDR1 is MNHEY and CDR2 is SVGEGT. CDR3 in amino acids: CASSSSRDQYGYTF. The CDR3 coding sequence is TGTGCCAGCAGTAGCAGCAGGGATCAGTATGGCTACACCTTC.

This chain uses TRBV29-1 with TRBJ1-5, with 9 bases that match TRBD1. The CDR3 covers 13 residues. CDR1 is SQVTM, CDR2 ANQGSEA, per germline. V lost 6 bases and J lost 3; bases outside the gene matches: 3. CDR3 sequence (DNA): TGCAGCGTCGGGACAGGGACCAATCAGCCCCAGCATTTT. Amino acids: CSVGTGTNQPQHF.

This chain connects TRBV5-1 to TRBJ2-5; no definite D call. The CDR3 runs 14 residues. Trimming cost V 3 bases and J 2 bases, with 11 bases left between them. From germline, CDR1 is SGHRS and CDR2 YFSETQ. The CDR3 region is CASSSAQSQETQYF. DNA of the CDR3: TGCGCCAGCAGCTCGGCACAGAGTCAAGAGACCCAGTACTTC.

This clone was counted a single time. The chain links TRBV11-2 to TRBJ1-6; D not resolved. The length of the CDR3 is 14 residues. V shed 1 base and J shed 9 bases, with 10 bases lying between them. Germline assignment: CDR1 SGHAT and CDR2 FQNNGV. This CDR3 reads CASSLVRGFSPLHF. The CDR3 DNA reads TGTGCCAGCAGCTTAGTTCGCGGGTTTTCACCCCTCCACTTT.

This clone turned up a few times. The rearrangement uses TRBV7-2 and TRBJ1-5; tentative D call: TRBD1 (5 bases). CDR1 SGHTA and CDR2 FQGNSA come from the germline V gene. The CDR3 length is 15 residues. V was cut by 5 bases and J by 5 bases, with 16 bases left in between. The CDR3 spells CASSPGGGRDQPQHF. The CDR3 DNA is TGTGCCAGCAGCCCCGGGGGGGGAAGGGATCAGCCCCAGCATTTT. The whole variable domain, filled in from reference TRBV7-2 and TRBJ1-5, reads GAGVSQSPSNKVTEKGKDVELRCDPISGHTALYWYRQSLGQGLEFLIYFQGNSAPDKSGLPSDRFSAERTGGSVSTLTIQRTQQEDSAVYLCASSPGGGRDQPQHFGDGTRLSIL.

The rearrangement joins TRBV5-1 to TRBJ1-5, with 7 nucleotides matching TRBD1. The CDR3 covers 15 residues. The J segment lost 1 base and the V segment lost 4 bases, leaving 5 bases of the junction unmatched. Germline-derived CDR1 and CDR2 are SGHRS and YFSETQ. The CDR3 region has the DNA TGCGCCAGCAGCCTACAGGGGAACAGCAATCAGCCCCAGCATTTT. It specifies CASSLQGNSNQPQHF.

CDR3 loop: CASSLEVRGTGGRNEQYF. DNA for the CDR3: TGTGCCAGCAGCTTGGAGGTTCGGGGGACAGGGGGAAGGAACGAGCAGTACTTC. The rearrangement joins TRBV5-4 to TRBJ2-7, with 11 bases identical to TRBD1. Germline V gives CDR1 SGHNT, CDR2 YYREEE (reference sequence). This CDR3 comprises 18 residues. V shed 0 bases, J shed 5 bases, and the junction held 13 bases outside the gene matches.

This chain uses TRBV29-1 with TRBJ2-2; 9 positions agree with TRBD2. The germline V gene has CDR1 SQVTM and CDR2 ANQGSEA. V lost 5 bases to trimming and J lost 2 bases; unmatched junction nucleotides: 6. The CDR3 consists of 15 residues. CDR3 in amino acids: CSVSLSGSNTGELFF. CDR3 sequence (DNA): TGCAGCGTTAGCCTTAGCGGGAGCAACACCGGGGAGCTGTTTTTT.

V gene TRBV2 combines with J gene TRBJ2-7; 7 bases agree with TRBD2. The J segment lost 5 bases and the V segment lost 7 bases, leaving 11 bases of the junction unmatched. CDR3 length: 14 residues. Germline CDR1 SNHLY, CDR2 FYNNEI. CDR3 sequence reads: CASTPGGEGHEQYF. The CDR3 DNA sequence: TGTGCCAGCACCCCAGGCGGGGAGGGCCACGAGCAGTACTTC. The full variable domain, its missing parts supplied by reference TRBV2 and TRBJ2-7, is EPEVTQTPSHQVTQMGQEVILRCVPISNHLYFYWYRQILGQKVEFLVSFYNNEISEKSEIFDDQFSVERPDGSNFTLKIRSTKLEDSAMYFCASTPGGEGHEQYFGPGTRLTVT.

This chain joins TRBV19 and TRBJ1-4; D unclear. Germline V gene lookup returns CDR1 LNHDA and CDR2 SQIVND (reference sequence). This CDR3 contains 11 residues. With 6 bases removed from V and 8 bases from J, the gap between germline ends came to 7 bases. CDR3 sequence (DNA): TGTGCCAGTAGCCCCAAGGAAAAACTGTTTTTT. As protein: CASSPKEKLFF.

The chain employs TRBV3-1 (or the pseudogene TRBV3-2) and TRBJ1-3; a weak D match, TRBD1 (6 bases). CDR1 LGHDT and CDR2 YNNKEL come from the germline V gene (reference sequence). The CDR3 is 16 amino acids. Trimming shortened V by 4 bases and J by 0 bases, and 13 bases separated the two germline ends. For the CDR3, the DNA is TGTGCCAGCAGCCCGATCCGGGACACCTCTGGAAACACCATATATTTT. Its protein is CASSPIRDTSGNTIYF.

The chain couples TRBV7-9 to TRBJ1-1, with D perhaps matching TRBD1 (6 bases). Germline CDR1 reads SEHNR; CDR2 reads FQNEAQ (reference sequence). The ends were cut back, 1 base at V and 4 bases at J, with 10 bases in the middle. The CDR3 has 14 residues. The CDR3 here is CASSLGAGVTEAFF. The CDR3 DNA sequence: TGTGCCAGCAGCTTAGGGGCAGGGGTCACTGAAGCTTTCTTT.

This rearrangement joins TRBV6-5 to TRBJ1-2, with D hard to call. CDR1 and CDR2 from the germline V gene are MNHEY and SVGAGI. This CDR3 is built from 15 residues. V lost 1 base to trimming and J lost 2 bases, with 11 bases between them. The CDR3 DNA reads TGTGCCAGCAGTTACTTCGGATCACGGAACTATGGCTACACCTTC. Its protein is CASSYFGSRNYGYTF.

This clone was seen a single time. The chain has TRBV18 and TRBJ2-3; D not resolved. Germline CDR1 is KGHSH and CDR2 is LQKENI. V was pared by 6 bases and J by 2 bases, with 12 bases between. The CDR3 loop spans 14 amino acids. The CDR3 loop reads CASSVRPLTDTQYF. As DNA, the CDR3 is TGTGCCAGCTCTGTTCGGCCCCTCACAGATACGCAGTATTTT.

The V and J genes are TRBV6-2 or TRBV6-3 and TRBJ2-2, with D hard to call. The CDR3 runs 16 residues. The germline V gene has CDR1 MNHEY and CDR2 SVGEGT. Between the trimmed V and J ends, which lost 2 bases and 0 bases, there was a span of 10 bases. The chain's CDR3 is CASSYVGPANTGELFF. DNA of the CDR3: TGTGCCAGCAGTTACGTGGGCCCAGCGAACACCGGGGAGCTGTTTTTT.